This TCR beta chain was sequenced for a study of cytomegalovirus exposure and HLA in healthy donors. Amplification used 60 Vbeta primers and 13 Jbeta primers. TCRdb's table, derived via immunoSEQ multiplex PCR, lists solely in-frame clones and lacks some. The sample has 90,000 to 130,000 clones, around three quarters seen once. The V gene's germline CDR1 is SGDLS and CDR2 YYNGEE. There are 17 residues in the CDR3. Trimming took 0 bases from V and 0 from J; bases not matched to a gene: 8. The sample was PBMCs. The clonotype comes from a woman younger than 35 in good health and CMV-seropositive. This chain links TRBV9 with TRBJ2-5, with 7 bases matching TRBD2. CDR3 in amino acids: CASSVDDIGRYQETQYF. The CDR3 DNA reads TGTGCCAGCAGCGTAGATGACATCGGGAGGTACCAAGAGACCCAGTACTTC. Full variable domain (rest looked up from reference TRBV9 and TRBJ2-5): DSGVTQTPKHLITATGQRVTLRCSPRSGDLSVYWYQQSLDQGLQFLIQYYNGEERAKGNILERFSAQQFPDLHSELNLSSLELGDSALYFCASSVDDIGRYQETQYFGPGTRLLVL.